This T cell receptor (beta chain) was observed in a study of shared clonotypes between healthy human individuals. Naive-designated CD8 cells lacked CD45RO, were positively enriched for CCR7, and omitted terminally differentiated effector memory CD45RA+ cells. Generated by immunoSEQ multiplex PCR, the TCRdb table keeps only in-frame clones and is missing some. This table holds roughly 2,000,000 clones, around 96% found once. The length of the CDR3 is 18 residues. Trimming stripped 2 bases from V and 8 bases from J, with 24 bases between. Germline V gene sequence: CDR1 SEHNR, CDR2 FQNEAQ (reference sequence). Findings of the study overall: Sequencing depth was predicted to influence how clonotypes are shared among donors.

As to this clone: Its target is unknown.

Source material: naive CD8+ T cells sorted from blood. The sequence was obtained from a man younger than 30 in good health. This chain joins TRBV7-9 and TRBJ1-4; TRBD1 is a possible D gene (6 bases). The CDR3 spells CASSLPDQVQGIVEKLFF. DNA for the CDR3: TGTGCCAGCAGCTTACCTGATCAGGTACAGGGAATCGTGGAAAAACTGTTTTTT.